A single sample gave rise to the 10 T cell receptor beta chains below, sequenced in a study of T cell clonality in common variable immunodeficiency. Profiled with immunoSEQ multiplex PCR; TCRdb holds only in-frame clones, not every one. Sampling found roughly 48,000 clones, none seen once. The sample consisted of peripheral blood mononuclear cells. These receptors came from a person aged 18 to 75 in good health.

With respect to this clone: The CDR3 end is not reached by the read, which stops 3 residues before it; the germline J gene fills it in. The chain links TRBV6-1 to TRBJ1-1; D not certain. Trimming shortened V by 2 bases and J by 1 base, and 11 bases separated the two germline ends. CDR3 length: 15 residues. Germline CDR1 reads MNHNS; CDR2 reads SASEGT. Incomplete CDR3 DNA: TGTGCCAGCAGTGAATTGGGCCCTGGGAACACTGAA. It translates to CASSELGPGNTE. The full CDR3 sequence reads CASSELGPGNTEAFF.

This clone was seen only a few times. The missing CDR3 end, 3 residues past where the read stops, is filled in from the germline J gene. The chain uses TRBV20-1 and TRBJ2-1, with 9 bases aligning to TRBD1. Germline CDR1 and CDR2: DFQATT and SNEGSKA (reference sequence). The CDR3 length is 14 residues. Trimming at V came to 5 bases and at J to 2 bases, leaving 4 bases not matched to a gene. CDR3 sequence reads: CSAGDRAPYNEQFF. The covered CDR3 bases are TGCAGTGCTGGGGACAGGGCCCCCTACAATGAG.

The table lists this clone with a few counts. The read gets to within 3 residues of the CDR3 end, and the germline J gene fills in the rest. The rearrangement uses TRBV5-6 and TRBJ2-1, with 11 bases that match TRBD1. This CDR3 is 15 amino acids long. Trimming cost V 3 bases and J 7 bases; bases outside gene matches: 6. Germline CDR1 SGHDT, CDR2 YYEEEE. CDR3 DNA (partial): TGTGCCAGCAGCTCCCTGGGGACAGGGGGTAATGAG. As protein: CASSSLGTGGNE. The CDR3 as a whole reads CASSSLGTGGNEQFF.

There are many counts of this clone. The sequence runs out 3 residues before the end of the CDR3; the remainder is reconstructed from the germline J gene. The chain employs TRBV5-6 and TRBJ2-5; D may be TRBD2 (6 bases). Germline V gene lookup returns CDR1 SGHDT and CDR2 YYEEEE. There are 13 residues in the CDR3. Trimming shortened V by 6 bases and J by 2 bases, and 11 bases separated the two germline ends. CDR3 bases read: TGTGCCAGCAATCGGGACTCGCAAGAGACC. Translated: CASNRDSQET. The whole CDR3 sequence reads CASNRDSQETQYF.

Ten or more counts support this clone. The CDR3 end falls 3 residues outside the read, so it is completed with the germline J gene. V gene TRBV19 combines with J gene TRBJ2-2; maybe TRBD1 (6 bases). V shed 7 bases and J shed 5 bases, with 14 bases lying between them. Germline CDR1 LNHDA, CDR2 SQIVND (reference sequence). The CDR3 spans 14 residues. CDR3 protein: CASNTGFETGELFF. The DNA read from the CDR3 is TGTGCCAGTAATACAGGGTTTGAGACCGGGGAG.

The sample holds many counts of this clone. The missing CDR3 end, 3 residues past where the read stops, is filled in from the germline J gene. The chain has TRBV7-9 and TRBJ2-5; TRBD2 agrees at 8 bases. V was pared by 5 bases and J by 5 bases, with 7 bases of the junction left unmatched. Germline loops: CDR1 SEHNR, CDR2 FQNEAQ (reference sequence). This CDR3 comprises 14 residues. Partial CDR3 DNA: TGTGCCAGCAGCCCCGGACTAGCTGCTGAGACC. Translation: CASSPGLAAET. The full CDR3 protein is CASSPGLAAETQYF.

This clone was picked up a small number of times. Read sequence stops 3 residues before the CDR3 end, and the germline J gene provides the missing end. This chain connects TRBV7-2 to TRBJ2-5; D perhaps matches TRBD2 (6 bases). Trimming took off 5 bases at V and 2 bases at J, with 15 bases between the two ends. Germline V gene data show CDR1 as SGHTA and CDR2 as FQGNSA. CDR3 length: 15 amino acids. The covered CDR3 bases are TGTGCCAGCAGCCCTGGGAGCGGGCTTCAAGAGACC. Translated: CASSPGSGLQET. The whole CDR3 protein is CASSPGSGLQETQYF.

This clone has a count of ten or more. The part of the CDR3 DNA that was read is TGCAGTGCTAGCACAGGGGGCGAAAATTCACCC. Translation: CSASTGGENSP. The CDR3 in full is CSASTGGENSPLHF. V is TRBV20-1 and J is TRBJ1-6, with 9 positions matching TRBD1. The sequenced fragment ends 3 residues before the CDR3 boundary, so the rest is inferred from the germline J gene. V was pared by 3 bases and J by 7 bases, with 4 bases of the junction left unmatched. CDR1 and CDR2 (germline): DFQATT, SNEGSKA (reference sequence). This CDR3 has 14 residues.

This clone was found many times. The missing CDR3 end, 3 residues past where the read stops, is filled in from the germline J gene. The rearrangement joins TRBV11-2 to TRBJ2-2; TRBD2 is a possible D gene (7 bases). Germline assignment: CDR1 SGHAT and CDR2 FQNNGV. The CDR3 consists of 15 residues. Trimming took 6 bases from V and 6 from J, leaving 17 bases between them. The CDR3 loop is CASSLEGGGAGELFF. Partial CDR3 DNA: TGTGCCAGCAGTTTGGAGGGGGGGGGAGCCGGGGAG. The variable domain in full, completed from reference TRBV11-2 and TRBJ2-2, reads EAGVAQSPRYKIIEKRQSVAFWCNPISGHATLYWYQQILGQGPKLLIQFQNNGVVDDSQLPKDRFSAERLKGVDSTLKIQPAKLEDSAVYLCASSLEGGGAGELFFGEGSRLTVL.

In this sample, this clone turned up many times. Coverage ceases 3 residues before the CDR3 finishes, and the germline J gene fills in the end. The chain combines TRBV20-1 with TRBJ2-7; 10 nucleotides agree with TRBD1. V lost 3 bases, J lost 3 bases, and 2 bases stayed unmatched. Per germline, CDR1 DFQATT and CDR2 SNEGSKA (reference sequence). The CDR3 is 13 amino acids. The sequenced CDR3 bases are TGCAGTGCTAGCGGGGACAGGGGCTACGAG. Translation: CSASGDRGYE. The full CDR3 reads CSASGDRGYEQYF.